The clone carrying this T cell receptor beta chain has ten or more counts. What it binds is not known. TCRdb itself ran the reads through MiXCR, one entry per CDR3 protein. The sample includes about 120,000 distinct CDR3 sequences, more than 30% of them seen just once. The sample originates from a study of T cell repertoires in cytomegalovirus infection. The wider study: Public signatures in TCR beta pointed to CMV infection and matching HLA type. Study-level points and caveats: Cumulated frequencies of public TCR beta families served to identify carriers of CMV plus the relevant HLA.

The CDR3 length is 13 residues. Germline CDR1 is WSHSY and CDR2 is SAAADI. The V segment lost 5 bases and the J segment 5 bases; nucleotides outside the gene matches: 3. The receptor was derived from a human donor in good health (CMV status not recorded). Some clones in this sample may be carry-over from other donors' samples. This rearrangement joins TRBV10-2 to TRBJ2-5; 9 bases are shared with TRBD1. Material: CD8+ T cells from cultured PBMCs, obtained from culture after CMV antigen stimulation. The CDR3 reads CASSRDRDETQYF. The CDR3 coding sequence is TGCGCCAGCAGTCGGGACAGGGATGAGACCCAGTACTTC.